The rows below give T cell receptor beta chains drawn from one sample of a study of chemoradiotherapy in HPV16-positive cancers. Clones were sequenced by immunoSEQ multiplex PCR, and TCRdb holds only the in-frame ones, with some missing. This table has approximately 58,000 clones, roughly nine tenths appearing once. This specimen was blood, taken from a patient who underwent chemoradiotherapy. Receptors originate from a human donor with HPV-associated anogenital cancer. CDR3s include the opening cysteine and the closing phenylalanine or tryptophan. A D gene is named only where the DNA matches it firmly. The size entry is marked missing in some rows and otherwise reads once, few, many or a size class.

.	.	TRBJ1-3	14	TRBV30	TGTGCCTGGAGTGTACGCGGGTTGGGAAACACCATATATTTT	CAWSVRGLGNTIYF
.	.	TRBJ1-4	15	TRBV7-9	TGTGCCAGCAGCCCGACCGGGACAAGGAATGAAAAACTGTTTTTT	CASSPTGTRNEKLFF
.	.	TRBJ2-1	16	TRBV4-3	TGCGCCAGCAGCCAGGCCAAACTCCCATCCTACAATGAGCAGTTCTTC	CASSQAKLPSYNEQFF
.	.	TRBJ1-5	15	TRBV18	TGTGCCAGCTCACCATCGACCGGTAGCAATCAGCCCCAGCATTTT	CASSPSTGSNQPQHF
.	TRBD1	TRBJ1-2	15	TRBV28	TGTGCCAGCAGTACTACCGGGACAGGGGGCCGTGGCTACACCTTC	CASSTTGTGGRGYTF
.	.	TRBJ1-4	18	TRBV5-1	TGCGCCAGCAGCTTGGGGGCTGGGGCGAGTGGCACTAATGAAAAACTGTTTTTT	CASSLGAGASGTNEKLFF
.	.	TRBJ2-3	14	TRBV7-9	TGTGCCAGCAGCTACGCCGGGGACGGCGATACGCAGTATTTT	CASSYAGDGDTQYF
.	.	TRBJ2-1	11	TRBV5-6	TGTGCCAGCAGCGCCTCGGGTGAGCAGTTCTTC	CASSASGEQFF
once	.	TRBJ2-7	14	TRBV29-1	TGCAGCGTTGAAGATCCCACCAGGGCTCAAGAGCAGTACTTC	CSVEDPTRAQEQYF
once	.	TRBJ1-6	15	TRBV6-5	TGTGCCAGCAGTCAGGGAACCCTAGGTGATTCACCCCTCCACTTT	CASSQGTLGDSPLHF
.	TRBD1	TRBJ2-7	13	TRBV10-2	TGCGCCAGCAGACCCGGACAGGTCTACGAGCAGTACTTC	CASRPGQVYEQYF
.	.	TRBJ1-1	12	TRBV6-1	TGTGCCAGCAGTTTCAGGGGTCTGGAAGCTTTCTTT	CASSFRGLEAFF
.	TRBD1	TRBJ2-7	15	TRBV25-1	TGTGCCAGCAGCCCCGGACAGGGATCGGCCTACGAGCAGTACTTC	CASSPGQGSAYEQYF
few	.	TRBJ2-7	11	TRBV25-1	TGTGCCAGCAGTGGGAACTACGAGCAGTACTTC	CASSGNYEQYF
.	.	TRBJ1-2	15	TRBV6-1	TGTGCCAGCAGTGCCCACAAGGGAGGAGACTATGGCTACACCTTC	CASSAHKGGDYGYTF
few	.	TRBJ1-4	15	TRBV2	TGTGCCAGCATTTTCGGGGCAGCCCGAGGGGAAAAACTGTTTTTT	CASIFGAARGEKLFF
.	TRBD1	TRBJ1-2	15	TRBV19	TGTGCCAGTCGGACAGGGTCAGGAGCTAACTATGGCTACACCTTC	CASRTGSGANYGYTF
.	TRBD1	TRBJ2-3	15	TRBV5-4	TGTGCCAGCAGCTTCGGACAGGGGAAGACAGATACGCAGTATTTT	CASSFGQGKTDTQYF
.	.	TRBJ2-7	15	TRBV7-3	TGTGCCAGCAGCTTATTGGCGGGAATAGGCTACGAGCAGTACTTC	CASSLLAGIGYEQYF
.	TRBD2	TRBJ2-5	14	TRBV2	TGTGCCAGCCTTCCGCTTAGCGGGAGAGAGACCCAGTACTTC	CASLPLSGRETQYF
.	.	TRBJ2-5	14	TRBV25-1	TGTGCCAGCTCCCTCGGGAGAAACCAAGAGACCCAGTACTTC	CASSLGRNQETQYF
.	TRBD1	TRBJ2-7	16	TRBV5-3	TGTGCCAGAAGCCCAACGACAGGGGGATTCACCTACGAGCAGTACTTC	CARSPTTGGFTYEQYF
.	.	TRBJ1-6	13	TRBV30	TGTGCCTGGACAGGGTCCTATAATTCACCCCTCCACTTT	CAWTGSYNSPLHF
.	TRBD1	TRBJ1-1	13	TRBV29-1	TGCAGCGTTTACCAGGGACAGACGATAGAAGCTTTCTTT	CSVYQGQTIEAFF
.	TRBD2	TRBJ2-2	16	TRBV14	TGTGCCAGCAGCCAAGTCCTAGCGGGGCTCACCGGGGAGCTGTTTTTT	CASSQVLAGLTGELFF
.	TRBD2	TRBJ2-1	17	TRBV27	TGTGCCAGCAGTTTCCCTCCCCGGGGGGGCTCCTACAATGAGCAGTTCTTC	CASSFPPRGGSYNEQFF
.	.	TRBJ2-1	15	TRBV18	TGTGCCAGCTCACCCAGCGGGCCTGTTTACAATGAGCAGTTCTTC	CASSPSGPVYNEQFF
.	.	TRBJ1-5	17	TRBV7-8	TGTGCCAGCAGCTTAGCAGGGGGAATCAGTAGCAATCAGCCCCAGCATTTT	CASSLAGGISSNQPQHF
.	.	TRBJ2-5	16	TRBV5-6	TGTGCCAGCAGCTTGGCCGGTGGCCTCAAGGGAGAGACCCAGTACTTC	CASSLAGGLKGETQYF
few	.	TRBJ1-5	15	TRBV19	TGTGCCAGTAGTCTAACAGGGTGGGGCAATCAGCCCCAGCATTTT	CASSLTGWGNQPQHF
.	TRBD2	TRBJ2-7	16	TRBV4-1	TGCGCCAGCAGCCAAGATCGGCTAGCGGGAGTTCTCGAGCAGTACTTC	CASSQDRLAGVLEQYF
.	.	TRBJ2-3	14	TRBV19	TGTGCCAGTAATGAGCGACCTCAGATGGATACGCAGTATTTT	CASNERPQMDTQYF
.	TRBD1	TRBJ1-1	17	TRBV19	TGTGCCAGTAGGGGGGTCGGGACAGGTATCTTGAACACTGAAGCTTTCTTT	CASRGVGTGILNTEAFF
once	.	TRBJ2-2	15	TRBV28	TGTGCCAGCAGTTTGGCGGGGCAGAGCACCGGGGAGCTGTTTTTT	CASSLAGQSTGELFF
.	TRBD2	TRBJ2-1	18	TRBV4-1	TGCGCCAGCAGCCAAGAGGCTAGCGGGGGAAGCTCCTACAATGAGCAGTTCTTC	CASSQEASGGSSYNEQFF